These T cell receptor beta chains were read from a single sample in a study of T cells in Graves' hyperthyroidism and ophthalmopathy. Via MiXCR, TCRdb re-called the multiplex PCR reads, giving one row per CDR3 protein. Of 640,000 or so distinct CDR3 sequences in the sample, 12% to 15% were seen once. Sequencing was performed on blood. All receptors come from a woman younger than 30 with Graves' ophthalmopathy. CDR3s include the opening cysteine and the closing phenylalanine or tryptophan. D genes are given only for firm matches. Clone sizes are given selectively: once, few, many, or a class where the clone is expanded.

clone size	V gene	D gene	J gene	CDR3 protein	CDR3 DNA
NA	TRBV9	TRBD2	TRBJ2-3	CASSGLAGALGTDTRYF	TGTGCCAGCAGCGGACTAGCGGGAGCTCTGGGCACAGATACGCGGTATTTT
many	TRBV5-4	TRBD1	TRBJ2-2	CATRTGNTGELFF	TGTGCCACCAGGACAGGGAACACCGGGGAGCTGTTTTTT
many	TRBV14	TRBD2	TRBJ2-1	CASSQDRLAGNEQFF	TGTGCCAGCAGCCAAGATCGCCTAGCGGGAAATGAGCAGTTCTTC
many	TRBV6-1	TRBD1	TRBJ1-1	CASSEALQGTGGGSPEAFF	TGTGCCAGCAGTGAAGCGCTTCAGGGGACAGGGGGCGGATCTCCTGAAGCTTTCTTT
few	TRBV5-6	NA	TRBJ1-2	CASSKGTPNYGYTF	TGTGCCAGCAGCAAAGGGACTCCTAACTATGGCTACACCTTC
NA	TRBV30	NA	TRBJ1-5	CAWSGPEQIGNQPQHF	TGTGCCTGGAGTGGGCCCGAACAGATTGGCAATCAGCCCCAGCATTTT
many	TRBV12-3/TRBV12-4	TRBD1	TRBJ2-3	CASSLTTGVSDTQYF	TGTGCCAGCAGTTTAACGACAGGGGTCTCAGATACGCAGTATTTT
many	TRBV6-2/TRBV6-3	NA	TRBJ2-7	CASHPVQGHSYEQYF	TGTGCCAGCCATCCTGTGCAGGGGCACTCCTACGAGCAGTACTTC
many	TRBV4-1	TRBD2	TRBJ2-1	CASSHGRVAAAYNEQFF	TGCGCCAGCAGCCACGGGAGGGTAGCGGCCGCCTACAATGAGCAGTTCTTC
many	TRBV3-1	NA	TRBJ1-1	CASSSSWDTEAFF	TGTGCCAGCAGCTCCTCATGGGACACTGAAGCTTTCTTT
many	TRBV2	NA	TRBJ2-3	CASCSPFRDTQYF	TGTGCCAGCTGTAGTCCCTTTAGAGATACGCAGTATTTT
few	TRBV14	TRBD1	TRBJ2-5	CASSHPGQLKTQYF	TGTGCCAGCAGCCACCCGGGACAGCTGAAGACCCAGTACTTC
few	TRBV28	TRBD1	TRBJ2-7	CASSFLWDSYEQYF	TGTGCCAGCAGTTTTCTTTGGGACAGCTACGAGCAGTACTTC
many	TRBV27	TRBD2	TRBJ2-7	CASSLATSGAYEQYF	TGTGCCAGCAGTTTGGCGACTAGCGGTGCCTACGAGCAGTACTTC
many	TRBV29-1	NA	TRBJ2-3	CSVEEGSSTDTQYF	TGCAGCGTTGAAGAGGGATCTAGCACAGATACGCAGTATTTT
many	TRBV24-1	NA	TRBJ2-3	CATSDFQTSSTDTQYF	TGTGCCACCAGTGATTTCCAAACTTCTAGCACAGATACGCAGTATTTT
many	TRBV12-3/TRBV12-4	TRBD2	TRBJ2-5	CASSHGLAGAQETQYF	TGTGCCAGCAGTCATGGACTAGCGGGAGCCCAAGAGACCCAGTACTTC
NA	TRBV6-5	NA	TRBJ1-3	CASSYSRQARGNTIYF	TGTGCCAGCAGTTACTCTCGGCAGGCTCGAGGAAACACCATATATTTT
many	TRBV28	TRBD1	TRBJ1-1	CASTLGQGAVYTEAFF	TGTGCCAGCACCCTCGGGCAGGGGGCAGTGTACACTGAAGCTTTCTTT
many	TRBV6-2/TRBV6-3	NA	TRBJ2-7	CASRPAASEQYF	TGTGCCAGCAGACCCGCAGCCTCCGAGCAGTACTTC
many	TRBV27	NA	TRBJ2-1	CASSPLPSDNEQFF	TGTGCCAGCAGTCCCCTTCCTTCCGACAATGAGCAGTTCTTC
NA	TRBV28	TRBD1	TRBJ2-7	CASSLQGAWYEQYF	TGTGCCAGCAGTTTACAGGGGGCGTGGTACGAGCAGTACTTC
many	TRBV6-1	TRBD1	TRBJ2-6	CASRDGTAFTGANVLTF	TGTGCCAGCAGAGACGGGACAGCCTTTACTGGGGCCAACGTCCTGACTTTC
NA	TRBV18	TRBD2	TRBJ2-2	CASSPASGSSGELFF	TGTGCCAGCTCACCGGCTAGCGGGAGTTCCGGGGAGCTGTTTTTT
NA	TRBV19	NA	TRBJ1-2	CASTRKGRGSIYGYTF	TGTGCCAGTACTCGAAAGGGCCGGGGGTCCATTTATGGCTACACCTTC
many	TRBV30	TRBD2	TRBJ2-1	CAWSSGLAGNNEQFF	TGTGCCTGGAGCAGTGGACTAGCGGGAAACAATGAGCAGTTCTTC
many	TRBV7-3	NA	TRBJ2-5	CASSLTGRADYQETQYF	TGTGCCAGCAGCTTAACTGGTAGGGCGGATTACCAAGAGACCCAGTACTTC
many	TRBV12-3/TRBV12-4	TRBD1	TRBJ1-5	CASSEQGARQPQHF	TGTGCCAGCAGTGAACAGGGGGCTCGTCAGCCCCAGCATTTT
NA	TRBV5-4	NA	TRBJ1-4	CASSLSPRGTNEKLFF	TGTGCCAGCAGCTTGTCACCTCGGGGGACTAATGAAAAACTGTTTTTT
many	TRBV6-2/TRBV6-3	TRBD2	TRBJ2-3	CASSPSLLAVRPTDTQYF	TGTGCCAGCAGTCCTTCCCTTCTAGCGGTCAGGCCCACAGATACGCAGTATTTT
NA	TRBV5-1	TRBD1	TRBJ2-3	CASSLFLHRGRTDTQYF	TGCGCCAGCAGCTTGTTCCTTCACAGGGGACGCACAGATACGCAGTATTTT
many	TRBV20-1	TRBD1	TRBJ1-5	CSAADRVGQPQHF	TGCAGTGCTGCGGACAGGGTGGGGCAGCCCCAGCATTTT
many	TRBV7-2	NA	TRBJ1-2	CASSPRVSGYTF	TGTGCCAGCAGCCCTCGGGTATCTGGCTACACCTTC
NA	TRBV19	TRBD2	TRBJ2-1	CASSGRVGDNEQFF	TGTGCCAGTAGCGGGAGGGTCGGGGACAATGAGCAGTTCTTC